The 25 T cell receptor beta chains presented below share a single source sample, sequenced in a study of CD8 T cells in Susac syndrome. The RNA, 0.5 to 1 ug, was put through reverse transcription using random hexamers. MiXCR, run by TCRdb on the immunoSEQ multiplex PCR reads, gives a single entry per CDR3 protein. The table lists about 200,000 distinct CDR3 sequences, roughly 94% of them singletons. Sequenced sample: CD4+ T cells from PBMCs. Receptor source: a human donor with multiple sclerosis.

CDR3 protein: CASSLGGVSEAFF. The CDR3 DNA sequence: TGTGCCAGCAGCCTCGGGGGGGTCTCTGAAGCTTTCTTT. This rearrangement joins TRBV3-1 to TRBJ1-1, with D possibly matching TRBD1 (5 bases). V lost 4 bases, J lost 6 bases, and 12 bases lay in between. This CDR3 spans 13 amino acids. Germline lookup yields CDR1 LGHDT and CDR2 YNNKEL (reference sequence).

The V gene is TRBV7-7, the J gene TRBJ2-1, with D possibly TRBD1 on 7 matching bases. Germline-derived CDR1 and CDR2 are SSHAT and FNYEAQ (reference sequence). This CDR3 contains 15 residues. CDR3 amino acids: CATKLRDSPSDEQFF. Written as DNA, the CDR3 is TGTGCTACCAAGCTTAGGGACAGCCCTAGCGATGAGCAGTTCTTC.

V usage is TRBV3-1 and J usage is TRBJ1-2; D remains ambiguous. Looked up from germline, CDR1 is LGHDT and CDR2 is YNNKEL (reference sequence). V was trimmed by 4 bases and J by 5 bases, leaving 14 bases between them. This CDR3 contains 14 residues. CDR3 in DNA: TGTGCCAGCAGCCCGGAGGGTCATGGGTATGGCTACACCTTC. This encodes CASSPEGHGYGYTF.

The V and J genes are TRBV7-2 and TRBJ2-5, with D possibly matching TRBD2 (7 bases). This CDR3 comprises 16 residues. Germline CDR1 SGHTA, CDR2 FQGNSA. Trimming left V 3 bases short and J 2 bases short, with 16 bases between. CDR3: CASSLDRGALQETQYF. CDR3 bases: TGTGCCAGCAGCTTGGATCGGGGGGCCTTACAAGAGACCCAGTACTTC.

The chain is built from TRBV11-1 and TRBJ2-5; TRBD1 matches at 11 bases. CDR3 size: 15 residues. Germline V lookup: CDR1 SGHAT, CDR2 FQDESV (reference sequence). V lost 5 bases to trimming and J lost 6 bases; unmatched junction nucleotides: 8. CDR3 loop: CASSPSGQGAKTQYF. CDR3 nucleotide sequence: TGTGCCAGCAGCCCGTCCGGACAGGGGGCGAAGACCCAGTACTTC.

This clonotype came up once. The chain employs TRBV20-1 and TRBJ2-7, with a tentative D call TRBD2 (6 bases). With 5 bases removed from V and 1 base from J, the gap between germline ends came to 18 bases. The V gene's germline CDR1 is DFQATT and CDR2 SNEGSKA (reference sequence). The CDR3 loop spans 15 amino acids. The CDR3 DNA reads as TGCAGTGCTCGGGGGATGGATGGGGGGTCCTACGAGCAGTACTTC. Protein product: CSARGMDGGSYEQYF.

This clonotype occurred once. The rearrangement links TRBV5-8 to TRBJ1-1; D is undetermined. CDR3 length equals 11 residues. Trimming stripped 4 bases from V and 11 bases from J, with 12 bases between. Germline-derived CDR1 and CDR2 are SGHTS and YDEGEE. The CDR3 nucleotides are TGTGCCAGCAGCGGGTATATGAGGGCTTTCTTT. It yields the protein CASSGYMRAFF.

The rearrangement joins TRBV18 to TRBJ2-7; D is uncertain. The CDR3 runs to 14 residues. Trimming took off 3 bases at V and 2 bases at J, with 11 bases between the two ends. CDR1 is KGHSH, CDR2 LQKENI, per germline. As DNA, the CDR3 is TGTGCCAGCTCACCCCGGACGGATACCTACGAGCAGTACGTC. This sequence encodes CASSPRTDTYEQYV.

This clonotype was found a few times. The J gene is TRBJ1-1, the V gene TRBV20-1; no clear D. V was shortened by 5 bases and J by 0 bases, with 4 bases between the two germline ends. Germline V gene lookup returns CDR1 DFQATT and CDR2 SNEGSKA (reference sequence). There are 11 residues in the CDR3. CDR3 in amino acids: CSAPVNTEAFF. The DNA of the CDR3 is TGCAGTGCTCCAGTGAACACTGAAGCTTTCTTT.

The chain carries TRBV28 and TRBJ2-1; D is tentatively TRBD1 or TRBD2 (6 bases each). V was cut by 8 bases and J by 0 bases, with 14 bases left in between. Germline loops: CDR1 MDHEN, CDR2 SYDVKM. This CDR3 comprises 15 residues. CDR3 residues: CASAVGGSSYNEQFF. Here the CDR3 DNA reads TGTGCCAGCGCGGTAGGGGGGAGCTCCTACAATGAGCAGTTCTTC.

A few counts support this clonotype. V and J are TRBV20-1 and TRBJ2-7; D is unresolved. The V and J ends lost 3 bases and 4 bases respectively, with 7 bases between them. The germline V gene encodes CDR1 DFQATT and CDR2 SNEGSKA (reference sequence). CDR3 length: 11 amino acids. The CDR3 DNA sequence: TGCAGTGCTAGGGGCCCTTACGAGCAGTACTTC. Translation: CSARGPYEQYF.

The chain couples TRBV3-1 to TRBJ1-1; 10 positions match TRBD1. Germline CDR1 reads LGHDT; CDR2 reads YNNKEL (reference sequence). Losses at the gene ends were 6 bases for V and 11 bases for J; bases not matched to a gene: 12. The CDR3 spans 14 residues. The CDR3 DNA follows: TGTGCCAGCAGACCTAATGACAGGGGGCGGAGGGCTTTCTTT. Residues: CASRPNDRGRRAFF.

The chain uses TRBV3-1 and TRBJ1-6; D unclear. The germline V gene has CDR1 LGHDT and CDR2 YNNKEL (reference sequence). V gave up 0 bases and J gave up 6 bases, with 12 bases separating them. The CDR3 extends over 16 amino acids. The CDR3 DNA follows: TGTGCCAGCAGCCAAGACGTAGGGTCTCGTAATTCACCCCTCCACTTT. Protein product: CASSQDVGSRNSPLHF.

V usage is TRBV2 and J usage is TRBJ1-1; D not certain. V lost 8 bases, J lost 6 bases, and 10 bases lay in between. The CDR3 is 11 amino acids. Germline loops: CDR1 SNHLY, CDR2 FYNNEI. This CDR3 is CASGQEAEAFF. For the CDR3, the DNA is TGTGCCAGCGGGCAGGAGGCTGAAGCTTTCTTT. The entire variable domain, with the rest obtained from reference TRBV2 and TRBJ1-1, is as follows: EPEVTQTPSHQVTQMGQEVILRCVPISNHLYFYWYRQILGQKVEFLVSFYNNEISEKSEIFDDQFSVERPDGSNFTLKIRSTKLEDSAMYFCASGQEAEAFFGQGTRLTVV.

The chain employs TRBV7-2 and TRBJ2-7; possibly TRBD2 for D (6 bases). This CDR3 contains 14 residues. CDR1 is SGHTA and CDR2 is FQGNSA in the germline V gene. Trimming stripped 2 bases from V and 4 bases from J, with 12 bases between. In DNA form, the CDR3 reads TGTGCCAGCAGCTTAAGCCTAGCGAGTTACGAGCAGTACGTC. As protein: CASSLSLASYEQYV.

The rearrangement links TRBV20-1 to TRBJ1-1; the D gene is possibly TRBD1 (6 bases). The V end lost 5 bases, the J end lost 7 bases, and 17 bases lay between the germline ends. The CDR3 length is 13 residues. CDR1 DFQATT and CDR2 SNEGSKA come from the germline V gene (reference sequence). DNA for the CDR3: TGCAGTGCTGAAACGCGACCGGGACATGAAGCTTTCTTT. It codes for CSAETRPGHEAFF.

V usage is TRBV29-1 and J usage is TRBJ1-3, with unresolved D. Deletions cut 6 bases from V and 1 base from J, with 10 bases between. The CDR3 is made up of 13 amino acids. The germline gives CDR1 SQVTM, CDR2 ANQGSEA. The CDR3 region has the DNA TGCAGCGTGGGAAGGGAGTCTGGAAACACCATATATTTT. Protein product: CSVGRESGNTIYF.

V and J are TRBV20-1 and TRBJ1-1; D not resolved. Germline V gives CDR1 DFQATT, CDR2 SNEGSKA (reference sequence). The CDR3 is 12 amino acids. Between the trimmed V and J ends, which lost 5 bases and 5 bases, there was a span of 12 bases. CDR3 amino acids: CSAPSTRTEAFF. The DNA of the CDR3 is TGCAGTGCTCCCTCCACTCGAACTGAAGCTTTCTTT.

V and J are TRBV7-2 and TRBJ2-1; TRBD2 aligns across 7 bases. Looked up from germline, CDR1 is SGHTA and CDR2 is FQGNSA. This CDR3 contains 15 residues. V trimming: 5 bases; J trimming: 11 bases; junction bases outside the gene matches: 15. CDR3 residues: CASSPNPTLGTKQFF. The DNA of the CDR3 is TGTGCCAGCAGCCCGAACCCGACCCTAGGGACTAAGCAGTTCTTC.

The chain recombines TRBV7-2 with TRBJ1-5; 7 nucleotides line up with TRBD1. The CDR3 contains 15 residues. CDR1 and CDR2 from the germline V gene are SGHTA and FQGNSA. Trimming took 1 base from V and 0 from J; bases not matched to a gene: 0. Here the CDR3 DNA reads TGTGCCAGCAGCTTAGGGGACAGTAGCAATCAGCCCCAGCATTTT. Amino acids: CASSLGDSSNQPQHF. Filled out from reference TRBV7-2 and TRBJ1-5, the complete variable domain reads GAGVSQSPSNKVTEKGKDVELRCDPISGHTALYWYRQSLGQGLEFLIYFQGNSAPDKSGLPSDRFSAERTGGSVSTLTIQRTQQEDSAVYLCASSLGDSSNQPQHFGDGTRLSIL.

This clonotype occurred once. The V and J genes are TRBV7-2 and TRBJ2-4, with D perhaps TRBD2 (5 bases). CDR1 and CDR2 (germline): SGHTA, FQGNSA. With 3 bases removed from V and 7 bases from J, the gap between germline ends came to 16 bases. CDR3 length: 15 residues. The CDR3 nucleotides read TGTGCCAGCAGCTTTATGACGGGCCCGGGGAACATTCAGTACTTC. Its translation is CASSFMTGPGNIQYF.

V usage is TRBV7-2 and J usage is TRBJ2-1; D gene uncertain. The CDR3 has 14 amino acids. Per germline, CDR1 SGHTA and CDR2 FQGNSA. Trimming pared 5 bases from V and 5 bases from J, leaving 13 bases between. The CDR3 DNA reads as TGTGCCAGCAGCCGACCCTTCGGAGACAATGAGCAGTTCTTC. Its translation: CASSRPFGDNEQFF.

This rearrangement joins TRBV2 to TRBJ1-2; D gene uncertain. Trimming stripped 6 bases from V and 4 bases from J, with 12 bases between. The germline V gene has CDR1 SNHLY and CDR2 FYNNEI. This CDR3 has 13 amino acids. CDR3 DNA: TGTGCCAGCAGGCAAACAGCTGGCTATGGCTACACCTTC. Protein sequence: CASRQTAGYGYTF. Combining the CDR3 with reference TRBV2 and TRBJ1-2 gives the whole variable domain EPEVTQTPSHQVTQMGQEVILRCVPISNHLYFYWYRQILGQKVEFLVSFYNNEISEKSEIFDDQFSVERPDGSNFTLKIRSTKLEDSAMYFCASRQTAGYGYTFGSGTRLTVV.

This chain joins TRBV5-1 and TRBJ1-1; D is unresolved. Germline CDR1 reads SGHRS; CDR2 reads YFSETQ. V dropped 1 base and J dropped 1 base, with 11 bases sitting between them. The CDR3 runs to 15 residues. The CDR3, as DNA: TGCGCCAGCAGCTTGACGGCCGGCGGGAACACTGAAGCTTTCTTT. Its protein is CASSLTAGGNTEAFF.

The rearrangement joins TRBV29-1 to TRBJ1-1, with TRBD1 as a possible D gene (5 bases). CDR3 length equals 14 residues. Per the germline V gene, CDR1 is SQVTM and CDR2 is ANQGSEA. V shed 3 bases and J shed 1 base, with 12 bases lying between them. For the CDR3, the DNA is TGCAGCGTTGATTATAGGGGACCGAACACTGAAGCTTTCTTT. Protein product: CSVDYRGPNTEAFF.